This entry lists 12 T cell receptor beta chains sequenced from one sample in a study of T cells in Graves' hyperthyroidism and ophthalmopathy. RNA transcripts were the template for amplifying TCR beta CDR3 regions. The TCR CDR3 was amplified in a first-round RT-PCR using the HTBI primer set. Using its own MiXCR run on the multiplex PCR reads, TCRdb lists one record per CDR3 protein. The top ten clones hold around 32% of a sample with some 350,000 distinct CDR3 sequences, roughly an eighth of them seen once. Sample: blood. The receptors were sampled from a woman aged 35 to 49 with Graves' ophthalmopathy.

This clonotype has a handful of counts. This rearrangement joins TRBV19 to TRBJ2-1, with TRBD2 matching over 8 bases. This CDR3 is built from 13 residues. Trimming removed 5 bases from V and 10 bases from J; junction bases left unmatched: 7. CDR1 and CDR2 from the germline V gene are LNHDA and SQIVND (reference sequence). The CDR3 nucleotides read TGTGCCAGTAGTTCCCAAGTAGCGGGAGAGCAGTTCTTC. Translation gives CASSSQVAGEQFF.

This clonotype has at least ten counts. The rearrangement joins TRBV30 to TRBJ1-2; TRBD1 agrees at 10 bases. Trimming removed 4 bases from V and 3 bases from J; junction bases left unmatched: 2. The CDR3 consists of 13 residues. CDR1 and CDR2 from the germline V gene are GTSNPN and SVGIG (reference sequence). The CDR3 region is CAWMDRGDYGYTF. The CDR3 DNA sequence: TGTGCCTGGATGGACAGGGGGGACTATGGCTACACCTTC.

This chain links TRBV20-1 with TRBJ2-2; 10 positions match TRBD1. The CDR3 spans 14 residues. J was trimmed by 7 bases and V by 4 bases; bases with no gene match: 6. Germline V CDR1 and CDR2: DFQATT, SNEGSKA (reference sequence). The CDR3 nucleotides are TGCAGTGCTATAGCGACAGGGGGCCACGGGGAGCTGTTTTTT. Protein: CSAIATGGHGELFF.

The V gene is TRBV14, the J gene TRBJ1-2; D perhaps matches TRBD1 (5 bases). Germline values: CDR1 SGHDN, CDR2 FVKESK. V was cut by 5 bases and J by 8 bases, with 27 bases left in between. This CDR3 is built from 17 residues. In nucleotides, the CDR3 is TGTGCCAGCAGCGAAAGGCGGGGGTTAGGGACTTTGGGAGGCTACACCTTC. Translated, it gives CASSERRGLGTLGGYTF.

There are many counts of this clonotype. The chain couples TRBV6-1 to TRBJ1-5, with 10 bases lining up with TRBD1. The CDR3 is made up of 16 amino acids. Germline V gives CDR1 MNHNS, CDR2 SASEGT. Unmatched junction bases numbered 14, after V lost 11 bases and J lost 4 bases. The CDR3 loop is CAARGGTGATNQPQHF. The DNA for the CDR3 is TGTGCCGCCCGGGGCGGGACAGGGGCTACTAATCAGCCCCAGCATTTT.

This clonotype has just one count. The chain joins TRBV11-2 to TRBJ2-5, with TRBD2 identical over 9 bases. Germline lookup yields CDR1 SGHAT and CDR2 FQNNGV. The CDR3 consists of 16 residues. Trimming cost V 5 bases and J 5 bases; bases outside gene matches: 12. The DNA for the CDR3 is TGTGCCAGCAGCATCGGGACTAGCCTGGATCAGGAGACCCAGTACTTC. Protein sequence: CASSIGTSLDQETQYF.

There are many counts of this clonotype. This chain joins TRBV5-8 and TRBJ2-7, with TRBD1 identical over 8 bases. The CDR3 loop spans 14 amino acids. The germline gives CDR1 SGHTS, CDR2 YDEGEE. With V trimmed by 3 bases and J by 4 bases, 6 bases remained unmatched. The CDR3 DNA reads as TGTGCCAGCAGCTCACAGGGGGTAGCGTACGAGCAGTACTTC. Its protein is CASSSQGVAYEQYF.

This clonotype was observed at least ten times. The V and J genes are TRBV7-6 and TRBJ1-1; no reliable D call. The CDR3 length is 13 residues. Germline CDR1 and CDR2: SGHVS and FNYEAQ. The V gene lost 6 bases and the J gene lost 1 base, with 9 bases spanning the gap. CDR3: CASRKGTNTEAFF. In DNA form, the CDR3 reads TGTGCCAGCAGGAAAGGCACGAACACTGAAGCTTTCTTT.

This clonotype was seen repeatedly, ten times or more. As DNA, the CDR3 is TGTGCCAGCAGTGAAGCCCGCTCTGGGGCCAACGTCCTGACTTTC. It yields the protein CASSEARSGANVLTF. The rearrangement joins TRBV6-1 to TRBJ2-6, with unresolved D. The CDR3 loop spans 15 amino acids. Germline V gene data show CDR1 as MNHNS and CDR2 as SASEGT. V gave up 0 bases and J gave up 0 bases, with 3 bases separating them.

This clonotype has a handful of counts. This sequence joins TRBV5-1 and TRBJ2-5; D remains unclear. This CDR3 comprises 14 residues. V was pared by 9 bases and J by 3 bases, with 18 bases between. Germline V CDR1 and CDR2: SGHRS, YFSETQ. As DNA, the CDR3 is TGCGCCACCAGAGCCGGGCCACGGGAAGAGACCCAGTACTTC. Translating gives CATRAGPREETQYF.

This clonotype was seen a handful of times. A single base separates this from a much larger clone, so it may be a read error. This chain uses TRBV19 with TRBJ1-5, with a tentative D call TRBD1 (6 bases). Germline CDR1 is LNHDA and CDR2 is SQIVND (reference sequence). The CDR3 loop spans 14 amino acids. Trimming cost V 6 bases and J 7 bases, with 16 bases left between them. The CDR3: CASSQKGVDQPQHF. The CDR3 coding sequence is TGTGCCAGTAGCCAAAAGGGGGTCGACCAGCCCCAGCATTTT.

The gene calls are TRBV7-2 and TRBJ2-1; D possibly corresponds to TRBD2 (6 bases). The CDR3 covers 15 residues. In germline, CDR1 is SGHTA, CDR2 FQGNSA. V was pared by 4 bases and J by 5 bases, with 15 bases between. For the CDR3, the DNA is TGTGCCAGCAGCTCCAGTGCGGGGACTCACAATGAGCAGTTCTTC. This codes for CASSSSAGTHNEQFF. Full variable domain (rest looked up from reference TRBV7-2 and TRBJ2-1): GAGVSQSPSNKVTEKGKDVELRCDPISGHTALYWYRQSLGQGLEFLIYFQGNSAPDKSGLPSDRFSAERTGGSVSTLTIQRTQQEDSAVYLCASSSSAGTHNEQFFGPGTRLTVL.